The text below deals with one T cell receptor (beta chain). This specimen comes from a study of cytotoxic CD8 clonotypes in ibrutinib-treated CLL. Sequencing was performed with immunoSEQ multiplex PCR; in TCRdb, only in-frame clones are kept and a portion is missing. The sample has 90,000 to 150,000 clones, more than 55% seen once. The sequence was collected from a human donor with chronic lymphocytic leukemia. Sequenced material: PBMCs, taken after 24 months of ibrutinib treatment.

The CDR3 DNA reads TGTGCCTGGAGTGGCCGACAACTTACTAACTATGGCTACACCTTC. Protein sequence: CAWSGRQLTNYGYTF. The rearrangement joins TRBV30 to TRBJ1-2; D is uncertain. The germline V gene has CDR1 GTSNPN and CDR2 SVGIG (reference sequence). V gave up 1 base and J gave up 0 bases, with 12 bases separating them. This CDR3 spans 15 amino acids.